This T cell receptor beta chain was found in a study of blood T cell repertoires in COVID-19. Seattle participants joined during active infection and were tracked over time. The CDR3 runs 16 residues. V lost 5 bases, J lost 1 base, and 7 bases stayed unmatched. Germline V gene data show CDR1 as SGHVS and CDR2 as FQNEAQ. As handled by the study authors: Reference gene primers were amplified, and this amplification served to estimate nucleated cell counts. Clones were read by immunoSEQ multiplex PCR, and TCRdb kept only the in-frame ones, dropping some. V and J calls and clone size come straight from that table; D and trimming were deduced from the DNA. Among hundreds of thousands of clones listed, around 86% were seen once.

The sequence was collected from a woman aged 50 to 60 with COVID-19, enrolled during active disease. Sequencing input: peripheral blood. This chain joins TRBV7-8 and TRBJ1-1, with 10 bases aligning to TRBD1. The CDR3 is CASSLWTGGGNTEAFF. The DNA for the CDR3 is TGTGCCAGCAGCCTCTGGACAGGGGGTGGGAACACTGAAGCTTTCTTT.